The entry that follows covers one T cell receptor (beta chain) sequence. Its antigen remains unidentified. These data come from a study of OX40 agonist ivuxolimab in advanced cancers. Study-level findings and limits: Averaged across samples, CD8+ T cells carried more expanded clones than CD4+ did.

The table came from immunoSEQ multiplex PCR; TCRdb's copy has only in-frame clones and leaves some out. This sample carries fewer than 70,000 clones, more than 80% of them seen once, and the ten largest clones take more than 13%. Trimming left V 0 bases short and J 6 bases short, with 8 bases between. CDR3 size: 14 residues. In germline, CDR1 is KGHSH, CDR2 LQKENI. The chain employs TRBV18 and TRBJ2-2; D remains unclear. The sequencing here drew on CD4+ or CD8+ T cells sorted from blood, taken in a trial of the OX40 agonist ivuxolimab. The sequence derives from an adult with an advanced solid tumor such as melanoma, head and neck, liver or kidney cancer. Here the CDR3 reads CASSPPLGAGELFF. Written as DNA, the CDR3 is TGTGCCAGCTCACCACCGCTCGGTGCCGGGGAGCTGTTTTTT.